A single sample is the source of the 5 T cell receptor beta chains below, sequenced in a study of identical twins. Via MiXCR, TCRdb re-called the 5' RACE reads, giving one row per CDR3 protein. The profile covers approximately 630,000 distinct CDR3 sequences, with 7.1% appearing a single time and about 1.5% taken by the ten largest. These same data were also listed under a study on yellow fever vaccine responses in identical twins.

The sequenced material came from PBMCs. Every receptor here comes from a woman aged 18-35 years in good health.

This clonotype occurred many times. The V gene is TRBV9, the J gene TRBJ2-3; 11 bases match TRBD2. This CDR3 contains 16 residues. Trimming took 3 bases from V and 1 from J; bases not matched to a gene: 4. CDR1 SGDLS and CDR2 YYNGEE come from the germline V gene. CDR3 region: CASSATTSGGTDTQYF. CDR3 in DNA: TGTGCCAGCAGCGCAACGACTAGCGGGGGCACAGATACGCAGTATTTT.

This clonotype has a count of ten or more. The chain recombines TRBV2 with TRBJ2-1; D unclear. Germline CDR1 reads SNHLY; CDR2 reads FYNNEI. CDR3 length: 13 amino acids. V was cut by 7 bases and J by 7 bases, with 14 bases left in between. The DNA for the CDR3 is TGTGCCAGCACGCCACCCGCTCGGAATGAGCAGTTCTTC. Translated, it gives CASTPPARNEQFF.

This chain connects TRBV14 to TRBJ2-7; no firm D call. The CDR3 has 14 residues. Germline V gene data show CDR1 as SGHDN and CDR2 as FVKESK. V was shortened by 5 bases and J by 4 bases, with 15 bases between the two germline ends. CDR3 nucleotides: TGTGCCAGCAGCGGCGGCCGCGGCCTTTACGAGCAGTACTTC. It is translated as CASSGGRGLYEQYF.

The CDR3 nucleotides read TGTGCCAGCAGTTCGACAGGTCCGACTGAAGCTTTCTTT. It specifies CASSSTGPTEAFF. The rearrangement joins TRBV12-3 or TRBV12-4 to TRBJ1-1; D may be TRBD1 (6 bases). CDR3 length equals 13 residues. Trimming took off 4 bases at V and 5 bases at J, with 11 bases between the two ends.

A few counts support this clonotype. V usage is TRBV20-1 and J usage is TRBJ2-7; 7 nucleotides line up with TRBD2. CDR1 and CDR2 (germline): DFQATT, SNEGSKA (reference sequence). Trimming took 2 bases from V and 3 from J; bases not matched to a gene: 4. This CDR3 region has 13 residues. The CDR3, as DNA: TGCAGTGCTAGAAGGGGACTACTCTACGAGCAGTACGTC. Protein sequence: CSARRGLLYEQYV.